This T cell receptor (beta chain) comes out of a study of blood T cells in healthy people across ages. The CDR3 totals 14 residues. Germline CDR1 is SEHNR and CDR2 is FQNEAQ (reference sequence). V was pared by 1 base and J by 7 bases, with 6 bases of the junction left unmatched. Together with a sample-barcoded 5' primer, a J-beta primer mix was included in a second PCR lasting roughly 6 to 12 cycles. TCRdb re-called the 5' RACE reads with MiXCR, one entry per CDR3 protein. The sample has about 650,000 distinct CDR3 sequences; over 40% are singletons. Ten or more counts support this clonotype. Just one base apart from a much larger clone, this may be a read error.

The rearrangement links TRBV7-9 to TRBJ2-7; 8 nucleotides match TRBD2. Source material: blood. The clonotype was recovered from a woman of 80 years or more in good health. The CDR3 spells CASSLDGLAPEQYF. The CDR3 DNA is TGTGCCAGCAGCTTAGATGGACTAGCCCCAGAGCAGTACTTC.